Only a few counts were recorded for the clone carrying this TCR beta chain. Its target is unknown. The sample comes from a study of T cell repertoires in cytomegalovirus infection. Across the whole study: HLA-C-restricted CMV epitopes, recently identified, and well-studied HLA-B-restricted ones were used by the study. From public TCR beta signatures came an indication of both CMV infection and matching HLA type.

This CDR3 comprises 14 residues. Trimming pared 3 bases from V and 0 bases from J, leaving 8 bases between. Via MiXCR, TCRdb re-called the reads, giving one row per CDR3 protein. The table lists 380,000 or so distinct CDR3 sequences, roughly 34% of them singletons, with roughly 14% in the top ten. The gene calls are TRBV12-3 or TRBV12-4 and TRBJ2-5; D gene ambiguous. This receptor was obtained from a human donor in good health (CMV status not recorded). Some clones in this sample may be carry-over from other donors' samples. Material: cultured PBMCs, obtained from culture after CMV antigen stimulation. The CDR3 coding sequence is TGTGCCAGCAGTTTGGGTACCAACCAAGAGACCCAGTACTTC. Its protein product is CASSLGTNQETQYF.